Reported below is one T cell receptor (beta chain). The sample belongs to a study of Ad26.COV2.S vaccination and SARS-CoV-2 variants. Background on the study: Within the COV1001 Ad26.COV2.S trial arm, the donor was enrolled.

Assay: immunoSEQ multiplex PCR; the TCRdb copy retains only in-frame clones and omits some. The sample lists about 400,000 clones, 70% to 90% seen once, with 3.6% in the top ten. The ends lost 8 bases at V and 1 base at J; junction bases unmatched: 17. The CDR3 has 18 amino acids. CDR1 and CDR2 from the germline V gene are WSHSY and SAAADI. Treatment defined: over 15 received Ad26.COV2.S at low or high dose, single or two shots; 5 received placebo; per-sample allocation not given. Sampling was performed 63 days after the first vaccine or placebo injection. The chain employs TRBV10-2 and TRBJ2-5; 9 bases are a match to TRBD2. This receptor was taken from a person between 18 and 59 years old who received the Ad26.COV2.S COVID-19 vaccine or a placebo. The sample in question was peripheral blood, obtained in a trial of Ad26.COV2.S vaccine versus placebo. This CDR3 is CASRGSGGTKGIQETQYF. The CDR3 nucleotides read TGCGCCAGCCGTGGTAGCGGGGGAACCAAGGGGATCCAAGAGACCCAGTACTTC.